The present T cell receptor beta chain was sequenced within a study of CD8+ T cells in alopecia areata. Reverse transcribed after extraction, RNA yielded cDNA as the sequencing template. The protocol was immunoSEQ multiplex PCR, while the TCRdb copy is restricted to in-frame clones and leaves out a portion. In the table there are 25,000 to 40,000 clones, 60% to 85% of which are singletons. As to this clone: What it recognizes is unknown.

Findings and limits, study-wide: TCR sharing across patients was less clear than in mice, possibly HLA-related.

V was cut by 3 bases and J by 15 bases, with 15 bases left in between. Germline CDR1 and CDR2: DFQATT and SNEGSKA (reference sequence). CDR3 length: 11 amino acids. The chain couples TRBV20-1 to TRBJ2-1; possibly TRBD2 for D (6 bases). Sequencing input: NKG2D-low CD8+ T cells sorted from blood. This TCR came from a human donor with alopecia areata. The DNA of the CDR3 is TGCAGTGCTAGTGGCGGGGTTCTGCGGTTCTTC. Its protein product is CSASGGVLRFF.